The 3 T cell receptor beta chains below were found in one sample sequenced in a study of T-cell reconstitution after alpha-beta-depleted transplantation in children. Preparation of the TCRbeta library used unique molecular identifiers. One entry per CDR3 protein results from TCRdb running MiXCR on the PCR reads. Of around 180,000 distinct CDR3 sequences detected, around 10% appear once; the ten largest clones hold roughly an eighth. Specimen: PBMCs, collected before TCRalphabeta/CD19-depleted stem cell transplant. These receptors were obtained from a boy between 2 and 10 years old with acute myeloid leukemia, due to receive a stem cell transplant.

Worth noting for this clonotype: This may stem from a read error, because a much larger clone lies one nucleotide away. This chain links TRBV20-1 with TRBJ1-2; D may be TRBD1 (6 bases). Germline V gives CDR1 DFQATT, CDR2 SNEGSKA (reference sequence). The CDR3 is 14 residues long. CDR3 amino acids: CSARGGGLNYGDTF. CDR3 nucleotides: TGCAGTGCTAGGGGCGGGGGGCTTAACTATGGCGACACCTTC.

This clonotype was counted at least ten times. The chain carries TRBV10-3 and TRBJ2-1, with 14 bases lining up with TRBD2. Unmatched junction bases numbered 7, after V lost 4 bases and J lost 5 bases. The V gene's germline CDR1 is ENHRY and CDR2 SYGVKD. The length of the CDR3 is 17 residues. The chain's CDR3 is CAISGRTSGGRDNEQFF. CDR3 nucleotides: TGTGCCATCAGTGGAAGGACTAGCGGGGGGCGGGACAATGAGCAGTTCTTC.

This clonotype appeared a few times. The CDR3 is CASSQIQGAGNQPQHF. Here the CDR3 DNA reads TGCGCCAGCAGCCAGATACAGGGAGCAGGCAATCAGCCCCAGCATTTT. The chain uses TRBV4-1 and TRBJ1-5, with a weak D call TRBD1 (6 bases). V dropped 3 bases and J dropped 2 bases, with 14 bases sitting between them. Germline V CDR1 and CDR2: MGHRA, YSYEKL. CDR3 size: 16 residues.